Sequencing of this T cell receptor beta chain was carried out in a study of Ad26.COV2.S vaccination and SARS-CoV-2 variants. Study-wide background: The vaccine Ad26.COV2.S was put into the muscle once, or twice with 56 days between. Study findings and constraints: Comparable non-spike TCR breadth was observed in vaccine and placebo recipients. Measures of TCR breadth and depth may have fallen short of total T cell responses.

Germline V gene data show CDR1 as KGHDR and CDR2 as SFDVKD. This CDR3 has 14 residues. V was shortened by 2 bases and J by 4 bases, with 10 bases between the two germline ends. Remarks on this clone: Its antigen is currently unknown.

The assay was immunoSEQ multiplex PCR, and TCRdb's table has in-frame clones only and misses some. The sample yields a few hundred thousand clones, approximately 83% seen once. Treatment: roughly 20 received Ad26.COV2.S at low or high dose, single or two shots; about five received placebo; per-sample allocation not given. Specimens were obtained on day 63 following the first vaccine or placebo injection. An 18-55-year-old adult in Boston served as donor. This clonotype was obtained from a person between 18 and 65 years old who received the Ad26.COV2.S COVID-19 vaccine or a placebo. The sequencing here drew on peripheral blood, taken in a trial of Ad26.COV2.S vaccine versus placebo. V and J are TRBV24-1 and TRBJ1-1, with D perhaps TRBD1 (6 bases). The CDR3 loop is CATSDCNRATEAFF. As DNA, the CDR3 is TGTGCCACCAGTGATTGCAACAGGGCCACTGAAGCTTTCTTT.